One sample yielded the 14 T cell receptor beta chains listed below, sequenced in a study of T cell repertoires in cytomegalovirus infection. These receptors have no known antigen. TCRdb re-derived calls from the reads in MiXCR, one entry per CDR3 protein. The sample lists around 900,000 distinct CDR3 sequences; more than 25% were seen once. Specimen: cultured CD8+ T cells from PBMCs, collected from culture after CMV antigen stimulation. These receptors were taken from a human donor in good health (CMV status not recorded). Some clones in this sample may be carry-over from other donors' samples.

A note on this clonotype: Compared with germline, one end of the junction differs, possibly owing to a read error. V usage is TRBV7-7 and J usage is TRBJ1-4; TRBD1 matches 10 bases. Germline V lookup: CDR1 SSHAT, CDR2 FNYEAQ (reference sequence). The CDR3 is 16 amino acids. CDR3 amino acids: CASSLVGGQGDEKLFF. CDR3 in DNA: TGTGCTAGCAGCTTAGTCGGAGGACAGGGGGATGAAAAACTGTTTTTT.

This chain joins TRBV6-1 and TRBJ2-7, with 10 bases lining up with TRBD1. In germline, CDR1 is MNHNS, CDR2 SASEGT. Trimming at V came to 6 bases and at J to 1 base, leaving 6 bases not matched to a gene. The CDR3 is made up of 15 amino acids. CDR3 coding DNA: TGTGCCAGCAGGGAGGGACAGGGGATTTCCTACGAGCAGTACGTC. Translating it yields CASREGQGISYEQYV.

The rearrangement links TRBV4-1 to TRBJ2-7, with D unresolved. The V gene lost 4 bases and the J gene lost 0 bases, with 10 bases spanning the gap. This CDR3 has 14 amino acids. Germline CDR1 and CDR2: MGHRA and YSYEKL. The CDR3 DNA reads TGCGCCAGCAGCCCTATTAAGGACTCCTACGAGCAGTACTTC. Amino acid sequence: CASSPIKDSYEQYF.

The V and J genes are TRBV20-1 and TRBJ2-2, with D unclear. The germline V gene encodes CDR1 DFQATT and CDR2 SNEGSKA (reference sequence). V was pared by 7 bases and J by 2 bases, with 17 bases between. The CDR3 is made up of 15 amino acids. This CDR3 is CSVLDTTTNTGELFF. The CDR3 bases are TGCAGTGTCCTAGATACCACGACAAACACCGGGGAGCTGTTTTTT.

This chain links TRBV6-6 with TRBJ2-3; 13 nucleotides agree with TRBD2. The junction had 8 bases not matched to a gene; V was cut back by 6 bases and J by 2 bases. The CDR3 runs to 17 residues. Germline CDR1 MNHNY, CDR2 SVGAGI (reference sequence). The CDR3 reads CASSPGTSGALTDTQYF. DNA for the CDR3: TGTGCCAGCAGCCCCGGGACTAGCGGGGCGCTCACAGATACGCAGTATTTT.

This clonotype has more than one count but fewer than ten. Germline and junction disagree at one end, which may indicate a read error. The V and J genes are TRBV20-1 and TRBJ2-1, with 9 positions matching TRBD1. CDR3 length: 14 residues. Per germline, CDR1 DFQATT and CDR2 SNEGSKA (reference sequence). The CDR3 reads CSAGDRGTYNEQFF. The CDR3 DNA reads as TGCAGTGCTGGAGACAGGGGGACCTACAATGAGCAGTTCTTC.

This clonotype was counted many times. For the CDR3, the DNA is TGTGCCAGCAGCTTAGCTCGGGGGGTTCAAGAGACCCAGTACTTC. Protein sequence: CASSLARGVQETQYF. The V and J genes are TRBV7-2 and TRBJ2-5; 7 bases map to TRBD2. CDR1 is SGHTA and CDR2 is FQGNSA in the germline V gene. The CDR3 sequence is 15 residues long. V shed 0 bases, J shed 2 bases, and the junction held 3 bases outside the gene matches. Filled out from reference TRBV7-2 and TRBJ2-5, the complete variable domain reads GAGVSQSPSNKVTEKGKDVELRCDPISGHTALYWYRQSLGQGLEFLIYFQGNSAPDKSGLPSDRFSAERTGGSVSTLTIQRTQQEDSAVYLCASSLARGVQETQYFGPGTRLLVL.

CDR3 nucleotides: TGTGCCAGCAGCTTGTCTCAGCGGGGGGCCGAGGAAGAGACCCAGTACTTC. This sequence encodes CASSLSQRGAEEETQYF. The chain has TRBV5-6 and TRBJ2-5, with 9 nucleotides matching TRBD2. J gave up 3 bases and V 1 base, and 10 bases lay outside the gene matches. The germline gives CDR1 SGHDT, CDR2 YYEEEE. The CDR3 length is 17 residues. Supplemented by reference TRBV5-6 and TRBJ2-5, the full variable domain reads DAGVTQSPTHLIKTRGQQVTLRCSPKSGHDTVSWYQQALGQGPQFIFQYYEEEERQRGNFPDRFSGHQFPNYSSELNVNALLLGDSALYLCASSLSQRGAEEETQYFGPGTRLLVL.

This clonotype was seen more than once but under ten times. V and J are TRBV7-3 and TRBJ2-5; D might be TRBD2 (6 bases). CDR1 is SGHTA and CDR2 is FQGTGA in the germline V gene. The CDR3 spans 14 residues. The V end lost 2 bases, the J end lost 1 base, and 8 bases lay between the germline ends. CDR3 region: CASSLLAPQETQYF. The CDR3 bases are TGTGCCAGCAGCTTACTAGCGCCCCAAGAGACCCAGTACTTC.

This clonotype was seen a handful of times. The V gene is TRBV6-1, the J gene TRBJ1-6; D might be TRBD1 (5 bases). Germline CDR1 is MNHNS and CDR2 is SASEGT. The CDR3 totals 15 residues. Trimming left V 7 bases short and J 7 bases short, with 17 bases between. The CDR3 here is CASIPEGTSNSPLHF. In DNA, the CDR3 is TGTGCCAGCATCCCAGAGGGGACCAGCAATTCACCCCTCCACTTT.

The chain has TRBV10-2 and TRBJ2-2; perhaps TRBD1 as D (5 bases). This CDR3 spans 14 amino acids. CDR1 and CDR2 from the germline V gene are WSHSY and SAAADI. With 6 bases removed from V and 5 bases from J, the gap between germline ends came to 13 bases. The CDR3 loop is CASRDIDGTGELFF. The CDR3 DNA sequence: TGCGCCAGCAGGGACATAGATGGGACCGGGGAGCTGTTTTTT.

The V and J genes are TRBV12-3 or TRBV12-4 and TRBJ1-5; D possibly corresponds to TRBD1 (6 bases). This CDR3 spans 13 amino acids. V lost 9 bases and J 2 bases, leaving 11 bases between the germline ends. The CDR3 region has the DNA TGTGCCAGTGGGGGGGCCCGCAATCAGCCCCAGCATTTT. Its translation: CASGGARNQPQHF.

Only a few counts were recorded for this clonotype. CDR3 protein: CASSGQAGAGFVFDTGELFF. CDR3 DNA: TGTGCCAGCAGCGGTCAGGCTGGGGCAGGGTTCGTATTTGACACCGGGGAGCTGTTTTTT. The rearrangement uses TRBV7-6 and TRBJ2-2, with D possibly TRBD1 on 5 matching bases. Trimming pared 5 bases from V and 3 bases from J, leaving 28 bases between. The CDR3 sequence is 20 residues long. Germline assignment: CDR1 SGHVS and CDR2 FNYEAQ.

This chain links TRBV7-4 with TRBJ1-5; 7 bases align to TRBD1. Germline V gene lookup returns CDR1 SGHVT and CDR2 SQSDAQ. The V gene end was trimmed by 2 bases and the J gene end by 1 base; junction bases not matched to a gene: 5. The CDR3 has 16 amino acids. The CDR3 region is CASSLSKDRSNQPQHF. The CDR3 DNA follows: TGTGCCAGCAGCTTAAGTAAGGACAGGAGCAATCAGCCCCAGCATTTT.